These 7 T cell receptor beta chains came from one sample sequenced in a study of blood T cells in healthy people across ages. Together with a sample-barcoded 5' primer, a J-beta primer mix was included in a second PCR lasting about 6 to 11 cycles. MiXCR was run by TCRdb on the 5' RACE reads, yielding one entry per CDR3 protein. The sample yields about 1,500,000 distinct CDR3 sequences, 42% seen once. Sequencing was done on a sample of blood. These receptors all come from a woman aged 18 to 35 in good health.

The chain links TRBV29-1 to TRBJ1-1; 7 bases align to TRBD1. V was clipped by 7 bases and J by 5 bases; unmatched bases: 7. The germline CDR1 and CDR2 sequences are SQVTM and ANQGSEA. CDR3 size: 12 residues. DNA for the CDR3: TGCAGCGGTGGGACAGATGGAACTGAAGCTTTCTTT. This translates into CSGGTDGTEAFF.

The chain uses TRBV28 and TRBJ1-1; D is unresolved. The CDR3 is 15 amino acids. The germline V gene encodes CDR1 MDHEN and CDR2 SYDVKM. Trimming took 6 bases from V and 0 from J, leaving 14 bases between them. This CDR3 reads CASRSPGIMNTEAFF. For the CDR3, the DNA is TGTGCCAGCAGGTCTCCGGGTATTATGAACACTGAAGCTTTCTTT.

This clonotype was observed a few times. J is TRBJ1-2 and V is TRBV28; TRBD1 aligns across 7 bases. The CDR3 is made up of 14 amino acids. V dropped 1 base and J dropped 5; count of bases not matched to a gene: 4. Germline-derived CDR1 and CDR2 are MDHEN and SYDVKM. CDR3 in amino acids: CASSLSTGVYGYTF. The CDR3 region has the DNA TGTGCCAGCAGTTTATCAACAGGGGTTTATGGCTACACCTTC.

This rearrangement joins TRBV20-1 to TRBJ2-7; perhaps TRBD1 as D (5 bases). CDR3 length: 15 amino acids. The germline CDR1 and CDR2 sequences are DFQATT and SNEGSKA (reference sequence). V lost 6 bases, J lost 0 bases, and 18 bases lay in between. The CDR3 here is CSAQTAATSSYEQYF. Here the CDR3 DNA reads TGCAGTGCCCAGACAGCTGCAACTTCCTCCTACGAGCAGTACTTC.

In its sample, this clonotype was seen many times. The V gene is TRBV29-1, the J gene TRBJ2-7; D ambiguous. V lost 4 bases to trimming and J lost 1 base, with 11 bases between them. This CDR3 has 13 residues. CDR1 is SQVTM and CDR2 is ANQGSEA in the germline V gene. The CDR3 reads CSVASRLSYEQYF. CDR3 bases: TGCAGCGTTGCCTCAAGGTTATCCTACGAGCAGTACTTC.

The CDR3, as DNA: TGTGCCAGCAGGACTCCGGGACAGGGGGCTTCAGGAGGGTCCCAGTACTTC. Protein: CASRTPGQGASGGSQYF. The chain carries TRBV6-6 and TRBJ2-5; 12 bases map to TRBD1. The CDR3 consists of 17 residues. Germline assignment: CDR1 MNHNY and CDR2 SVGAGI (reference sequence). The V gene end was trimmed by 6 bases and the J gene end by 9 bases; junction bases not matched to a gene: 17.

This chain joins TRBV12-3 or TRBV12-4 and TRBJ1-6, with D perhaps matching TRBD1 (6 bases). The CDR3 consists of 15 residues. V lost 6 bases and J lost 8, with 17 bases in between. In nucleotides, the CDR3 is TGTGCCAGCAGCGCTGGACAGTCGACTGATTCACCCCTCCACTTT. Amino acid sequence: CASSAGQSTDSPLHF.